The source of this T cell receptor beta chain is a study of PD-L1 blockade in urothelial cancer. About the study: Timepoints chosen for blood analysis were 3 weeks (second dose) and 6 weeks after treatment start. Blood-derived samples held a median roughly 140,000 T cells.

The time point here: peripheral blood 6 weeks after treatment start. About this clone itself: The antigen is not known.

Clones were read by immunoSEQ multiplex PCR, and TCRdb kept only the in-frame ones, dropping some. The sample carries tens of thousands of clones, about 85% recorded once. Study-level points and caveats: By 3 weeks, tumor-associated blood clones had expanded more in durable-benefit patients.

V was pared by 5 bases and J by 5 bases, with 13 bases of the junction left unmatched. The length of the CDR3 is 17 residues. The V gene's germline CDR1 is SGHAT and CDR2 FQNNGV. Material: PBMCs, obtained around atezolizumab (anti-PD-L1) treatment. The TCR originated in a man in his 70s with urothelial cancer. The chain couples TRBV11-2 to TRBJ2-2, with TRBD1 matching over 8 bases. For the CDR3, the DNA is TGTGCCAGCAGCCAAGATCCGGGACAGGTGGGAACCGGGGAGCTGTTTTTT. Translating it yields CASSQDPGQVGTGELFF.